This TCR beta chain came from a study of T cell responses to AZD1222 COVID-19 vaccine. Study outcomes and limitations: White British people made up most donors, females outnumbered males, and clonal diversity was possibly underestimated. Spike was spanned by vaccine-associated CD4 TCRs, which were dominant at 160-218 and 743-854. Reportedly, nearly half of unique spike TCRs recognized epitopes outside B.1.351/B.1.1.7 mutations.

Second doses at about 4 or about 12 weeks were pooled. On this clone itself: The antigen remains unidentified.

Clones were read by immunoSEQ multiplex PCR, and TCRdb kept only the in-frame ones, dropping some. The table shows over 80,000 clones, with roughly nine tenths occurring only once. This sample comprised peripheral blood, obtained 28 days after the second AZD1222 dose. The clonotype comes from an adult who received the AZD1222 COVID-19 vaccine.

The CDR3: CASGLAGRGETQYF. The CDR3 nucleotides read TGCGCCAGCGGCCTAGCGGGCCGTGGAGAGACCCAGTACTTC. The chain links TRBV5-1 to TRBJ2-5; 8 nucleotides line up with TRBD2. Germline V gene lookup returns CDR1 SGHRS and CDR2 YFSETQ. The CDR3 consists of 14 residues. V was pared by 7 bases and J by 4 bases, with 9 bases of the junction left unmatched. The whole variable domain, remainder taken from reference TRBV5-1 and TRBJ2-5, is KAGVTQTPRYLIKTRGQQVTLSCSPISGHRSVSWYQQTPGQGLQFLFEYFSETQRNKGNFPGRFSGRQFSNSRSEMNVSTLELGDSALYLCASGLAGRGETQYFGPGTRLLVL.